This is a list of T cell receptor beta chains from one sample in a study of CD8+CD57+ T cells in acquired aplastic anemia. In TCRdb, the reads were re-called with MiXCR into one record per CDR3 protein. The data hold some 410,000 distinct CDR3 sequences, with about 70% observed a single time. Sequencing input: sorted CD4+, CD8+, or CD8+CD57+ T cells (not recorded which) from PBMCs. The receptors come from a human donor in good health, serving as a control. CDR3s include the opening cysteine and the closing phenylalanine or tryptophan. Each record gives: V gene, clone size, CDR3 length, J gene, D gene, CDR3 DNA, CDR3 protein. A D gene is named only where the DNA matches it firmly. Only some rows state a clone size, as once, few, many or a class for expanded clones.

>TRBV20-1|once|13|TRBJ1-2|.
TGCAGTGCTACGTCGACGGATTCCGCTGGCTACACCTTC
CSATSTDSAGYTF
>TRBV7-2|.|14|TRBJ1-2|.
TGTGCCAGCAGCTTAGAGGGAGGGGCCACTGAAGCCTTCTTC
CASSLEGGATEAFF
>TRBV29-1|.|13|TRBJ1-1|.
TGCAGCGTTGAAGAGGAAATGAACTACGAAGCTTTCTTT
CSVEEEMNYEAFF
>TRBV6-5|many|17|TRBJ2-2|TRBD1
TGTGCCAGCAGGCGAAGGACAGGGGTAGGAAACGCCGGGGAGCTGTTTTTT
CASRRRTGVGNAGELFF
>TRBV13|.|13|TRBJ1-2|.
TGTGCCAGCAGCGGGCAGCGGGCCTCTGGATACACCTTC
CASSGQRASGYTF
>TRBV2|.|15|TRBJ2-3|.
TGTGCCAGCAGAGCCGGGTTAGGTGGCAAAGATACGCAGTATTTT
CASRAGLGGKDTQYF
>TRBV7-8|.|13|TRBJ2-7|.
TGTGCCAGCAGCCCCCCTGTCAGCTACGAGCAGTACTTC
CASSPPVSYEQYF
>TRBV5-4|many|14|TRBJ1-6|TRBD1
TGTGCCAGCAGCCGGGACAGGGATAATTCACCCCTCCACTTT
CASSRDRDNSPLHF
>TRBV12-3/TRBV12-4|many|13|TRBJ1-1|.
TGTGCCAGCAGTTTGACCGCGAACACTGAAGCTTTCTTT
CASSLTANTEAFF
>TRBV20-1|.|12|TRBJ2-3|.
TGCAGTGCTAGAGGCCAGGGAGATACGCAGTATTTT
CSARGQGDTQYF
>TRBV2|.|14|TRBJ1-6|.
TGTGCCAGCAGTGACAGGGGAGGAGGATCACCCCTCCACTTT
CASSDRGGGSPLHF
>TRBV10-3|.|15|TRBJ2-7|.
TGTGCCATCGCCGGTAGTATAGGGACCCTCAGCGAGCAGTACTTC
CAIAGSIGTLSEQYF
>TRBV6-1|.|15|TRBJ2-3|TRBD2
TGTGCCAGCCGAGGACTAGCGGGGGGGGCAGATACGCAGTATTTT
CASRGLAGGADTQYF
>TRBV7-6|once|15|TRBJ1-4|.
TGTGCCAGCAGTGAAGCCTGGACAAGGCGTGACATACTGTTTTTT
CASSEAWTRRDILFF
>TRBV19|many|16|TRBJ2-5|.
TGTGCCAGTAGTATAGGGGCAGGGGCAGTTGTCGAGACCCAGTACTTC
CASSIGAGAVVETQYF
>TRBV4-1|.|14|TRBJ2-5|.
TGCGCCAGCAGCCAAGATCTTGGCCAAGAGACCCAGTACTTC
CASSQDLGQETQYF
>TRBV27|.|20|TRBJ1-1|TRBD1
TGTGCCAGCAGTTTGTCCGGGGCAGGGGGCCTACCGAGGGGGAACACTGAAGCTTTCTTT
CASSLSGAGGLPRGNTEAFF
>TRBV11-3|many|14|TRBJ1-2|TRBD1
TGTGCCAGCAGCTTAGATGGGACAGGGAGCGGCTACACCTTC
CASSLDGTGSGYTF
>TRBV20-1|.|15|TRBJ2-5|TRBD1
TGCAGTGCTAGGGAGACAGGGGGGCCCCAAGAGACCCAGTACTTC
CSARETGGPQETQYF
>TRBV7-2|.|14|TRBJ2-7|.
.
CASSLGWGGGTDTF
>TRBV15|once|14|TRBJ1-1|.
TGTGCCAGCAGCATGGGTGAATCTCAGAATACAGCATACTTT
CASSMGESQNTAYF
>TRBV3-1|many|15|TRBJ2-7|TRBD2
TGTGCCAGCAGCCGAGCCTTAGCGGGGGCATACGAGCAGTACTTC
CASSRALAGAYEQYF
>TRBV5-1|.|14|TRBJ2-5|TRBD1
TGCGCCAGCAACCTGGGACAGGAACAAGAGACCCAGTACTTC
CASNLGQEQETQYF
>TRBV5-1|.|16|TRBJ1-6|TRBD1
TGCGCCAGCAGCTTGGAGGGACAGGGGGTGAATTCACCCCTCCACTTT
CASSLEGQGVNSPLHF
>TRBV4-1|many|15|TRBJ2-1|.
TGCGCCAGCAGCCAAGGGATGCAGCCGGTTTACGAGCAGTTCTTC
CASSQGMQPVYEQFF
>TRBV6-5|.|15|TRBJ1-3|.
TGTGCCAGCAGTGATCGGGGAATGGGCATGAACACCATATATTTT
CASSDRGMGMNTIYF
>TRBV19|.|14|TRBJ1-2|.
TGTGCCAGTAGTATAGATGCCTCCTTCCGCGGCTACACCTTC
CASSIDASFRGYTF
>TRBV24-1|.|13|TRBJ1-5|TRBD1
TGTGCCACCAGTGAGCCCGGACAGGACACCCAGCATTTT
CATSEPGQDTQHF
>TRBV7-9|.|14|TRBJ2-2|.
TGTGCCAGCAGCCGCAACACGGGCACCGGAGCACTGCTTTTT
CASSRNTGTGALLF
>TRBV11-2|.|14|TRBJ2-1|.
TGTGCCAGCAGCCAGGGGTTAGGGGACAATGAGCAGTTCTTC
CASSQGLGDNEQFF
>TRBV30|many|13|TRBJ1-2|.
TGTGCCTGGAGGCCCTTCCGGGGTGCTGGCTACACCTTC
CAWRPFRGAGYTF
>TRBV5-4|.|16|TRBJ2-7|.
TGTGCCAGCAGCTTGCTGGGGTTCCGGAGCTCCTACGAGCAGTACTTC
CASSLLGFRSSYEQYF